This TCR beta chain was captured by sequencing in a study of shared clonotypes between healthy human individuals. Investigators divided CD4+ cells into CD45RA+ naive and CD45RA-negative memory subsets. Per germline, CDR1 SGHTA and CDR2 FQGNSA. The CDR3 totals 13 residues. After removal of 5 bases from V and 12 bases from J, the junction contained 3 bases not matched to a gene. Whole-study results and caveats: Several donors shared approximately 5% of their naive CD4 clonotypes.

As to this clone: Its antigen remains unknown.

Every immunoSEQ plate was one replicate of a subset's evenly spread DNA. Data came from immunoSEQ multiplex PCR; TCRdb stores just in-frame clones and leaves some out. Among millions of clones listed, roughly 94% were seen once. The V gene is TRBV7-2, the J gene TRBJ2-4, with 14 bases that match TRBD2. The sequence was obtained from a man between 18 and 29 years old in good health. Sequenced sample: naive CD4+ T cells sorted from blood. Subset noted: CD45RA+ positively selected. CDR3 nucleotide sequence: TGTGCCAGCAGCCCGGGACTAGCGGGAGATCAGTACTTC. Its protein is CASSPGLAGDQYF.